The clone carrying this T cell receptor (beta chain) was picked up many times. In TCRdb, the 5' RACE reads were re-called with MiXCR into one record per CDR3 protein. The sample holds 450,000 or so distinct CDR3 sequences, around an eighth seen once. The sample originates from a study of identical twins. The ends were cut back, 2 bases at V and 0 bases at J, with 14 bases in the middle. Germline CDR1 reads MGHRA; CDR2 reads YSYEKL. CDR3 size: 17 residues. These data were also filed under a second study, of yellow fever vaccine responses in identical twins.

This chain links TRBV4-1 with TRBJ2-1; D is perhaps TRBD1 or TRBD2 (5 bases each). Sequencing used CD4+ T cells sorted from blood. This clonotype was obtained from a young woman in good health. The CDR3: CASSQPPGTSSYNEQFF. CDR3 DNA sequence: TGCGCCAGCAGCCAACCACCCGGGACCTCCTCCTACAATGAGCAGTTCTTC.